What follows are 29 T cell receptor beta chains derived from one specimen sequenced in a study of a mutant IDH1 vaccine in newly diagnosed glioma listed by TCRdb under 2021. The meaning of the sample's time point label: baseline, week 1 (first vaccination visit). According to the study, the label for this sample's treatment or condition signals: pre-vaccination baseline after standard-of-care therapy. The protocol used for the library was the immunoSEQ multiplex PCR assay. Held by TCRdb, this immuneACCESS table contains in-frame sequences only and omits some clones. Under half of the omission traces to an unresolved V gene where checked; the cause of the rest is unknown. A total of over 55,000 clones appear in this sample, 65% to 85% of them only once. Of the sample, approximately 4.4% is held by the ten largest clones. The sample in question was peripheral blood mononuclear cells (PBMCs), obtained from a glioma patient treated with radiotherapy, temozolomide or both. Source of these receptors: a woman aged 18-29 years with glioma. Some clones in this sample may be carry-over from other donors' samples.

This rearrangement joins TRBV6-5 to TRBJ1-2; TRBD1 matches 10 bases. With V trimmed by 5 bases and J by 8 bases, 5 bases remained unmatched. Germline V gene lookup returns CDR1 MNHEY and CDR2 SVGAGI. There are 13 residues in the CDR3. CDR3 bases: TGTGCCAGCAGTAGGACAGGGGGTAGGGGCTACACCTTC. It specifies CASSRTGGRGYTF.

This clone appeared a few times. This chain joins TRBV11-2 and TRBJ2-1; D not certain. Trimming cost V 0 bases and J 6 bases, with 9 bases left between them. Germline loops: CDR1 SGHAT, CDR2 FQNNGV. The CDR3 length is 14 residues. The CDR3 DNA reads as TGTGCCAGCAGCTTAGAGGGCTACCTCAATGAGCAGTTCTTC. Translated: CASSLEGYLNEQFF.

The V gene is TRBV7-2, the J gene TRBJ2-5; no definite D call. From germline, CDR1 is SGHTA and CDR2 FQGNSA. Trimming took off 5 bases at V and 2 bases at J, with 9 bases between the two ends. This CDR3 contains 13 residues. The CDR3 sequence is CASSKSAQETQYF. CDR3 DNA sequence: TGTGCCAGCAGCAAAAGCGCGCAAGAGACCCAGTACTTC.

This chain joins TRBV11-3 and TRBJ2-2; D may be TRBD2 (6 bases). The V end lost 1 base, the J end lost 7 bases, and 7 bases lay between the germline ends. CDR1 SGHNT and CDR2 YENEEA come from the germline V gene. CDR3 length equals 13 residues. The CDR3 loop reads CASSLVEGGELFF. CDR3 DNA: TGTGCCAGCAGCTTAGTGGAGGGCGGGGAGCTGTTTTTT. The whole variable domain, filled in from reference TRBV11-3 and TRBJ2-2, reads EAGVVQSPRYKIIEKKQPVAFWCNPISGHNTLYWYLQNLGQGPELLIRYENEEAVDDSQLPKDRFSAERLKGVDSTLKIQPAELGDSAVYLCASSLVEGGELFFGEGSRLTVL.

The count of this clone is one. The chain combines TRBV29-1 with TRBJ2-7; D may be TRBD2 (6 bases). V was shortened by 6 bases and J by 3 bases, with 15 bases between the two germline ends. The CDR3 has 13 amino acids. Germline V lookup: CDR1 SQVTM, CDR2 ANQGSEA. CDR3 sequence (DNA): TGCAGCGTGATCGGGAGACCATTCTACGAGCAGTACTTC. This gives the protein CSVIGRPFYEQYF.

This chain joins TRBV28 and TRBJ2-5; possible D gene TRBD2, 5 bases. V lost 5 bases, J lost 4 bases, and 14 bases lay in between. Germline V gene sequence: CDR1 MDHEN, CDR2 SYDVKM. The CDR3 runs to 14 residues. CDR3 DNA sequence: TGTGCCAGCAGTGCCCGAGGGTATGGAGAGACCCAGTACTTC. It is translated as CASSARGYGETQYF. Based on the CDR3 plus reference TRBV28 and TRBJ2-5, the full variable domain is DVKVTQSSRYLVKRTGEKVFLECVQDMDHENMFWYRQDPGLGLRLIYFSYDVKMKEKGDIPEGYSVSREKKERFSLILESASTNQTSMYLCASSARGYGETQYFGPGTRLLVL.

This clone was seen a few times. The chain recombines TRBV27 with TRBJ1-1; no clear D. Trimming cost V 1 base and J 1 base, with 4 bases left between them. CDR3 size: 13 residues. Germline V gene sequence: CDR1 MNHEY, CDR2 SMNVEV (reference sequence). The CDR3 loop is CASSLFPNTEAFF. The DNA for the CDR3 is TGTGCCAGCAGTTTATTTCCGAACACTGAAGCTTTCTTT.

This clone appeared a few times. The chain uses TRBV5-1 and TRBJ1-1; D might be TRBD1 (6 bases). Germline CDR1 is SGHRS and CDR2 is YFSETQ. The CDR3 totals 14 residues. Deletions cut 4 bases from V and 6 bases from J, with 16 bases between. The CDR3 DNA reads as TGCGCCAGCAGCCGAAGGGAGGGGGGAGCTGAAGCTTTCTTT. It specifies CASSRREGGAEAFF.

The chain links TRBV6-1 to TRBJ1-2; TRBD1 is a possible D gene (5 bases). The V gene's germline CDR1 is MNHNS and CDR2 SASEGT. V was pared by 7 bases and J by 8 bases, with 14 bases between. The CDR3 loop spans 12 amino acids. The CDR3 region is CASTTGVGGYTF. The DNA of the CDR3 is TGTGCCAGCACTACAGGTGTTGGGGGCTACACCTTC.

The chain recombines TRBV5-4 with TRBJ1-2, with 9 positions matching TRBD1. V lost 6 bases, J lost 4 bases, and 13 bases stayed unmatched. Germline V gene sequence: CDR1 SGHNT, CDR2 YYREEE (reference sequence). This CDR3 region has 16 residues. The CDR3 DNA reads TGTGCCAGCACCCTGGGACAGGGCCAGGAACTCTATGGCTACACCTTC. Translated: CASTLGQGQELYGYTF.

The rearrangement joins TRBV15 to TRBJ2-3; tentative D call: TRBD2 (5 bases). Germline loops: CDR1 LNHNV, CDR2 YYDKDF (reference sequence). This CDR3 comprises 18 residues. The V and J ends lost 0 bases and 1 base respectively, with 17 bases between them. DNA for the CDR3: TGTGCCACCAGCAGAGATTTGGGTCCGGGATTGGGCACAGATACGCAGTATTTT. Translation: CATSRDLGPGLGTDTQYF.

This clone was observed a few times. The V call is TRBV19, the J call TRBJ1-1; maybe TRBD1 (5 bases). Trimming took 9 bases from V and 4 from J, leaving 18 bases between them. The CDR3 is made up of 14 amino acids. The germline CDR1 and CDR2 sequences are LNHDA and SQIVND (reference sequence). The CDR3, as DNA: TGTGCCAGCGGCCATGGGGGGTCCGCCACTGAAGCTTTCTTT. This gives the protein CASGHGGSATEAFF. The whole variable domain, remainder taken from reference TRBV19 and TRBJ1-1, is DGGITQSPKYLFRKEGQNVTLSCEQNLNHDAMYWYRQDPGQGLRLIYYSQIVNDFQKGDIAEGYSVSREKKESFPLTVTSAQKNPTAFYLCASGHGGSATEAFFGQGTRLTVV.

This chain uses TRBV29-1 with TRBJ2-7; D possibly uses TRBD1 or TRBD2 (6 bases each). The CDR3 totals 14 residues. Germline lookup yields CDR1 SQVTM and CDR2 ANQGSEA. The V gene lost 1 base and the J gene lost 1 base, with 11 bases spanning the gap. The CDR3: CSVEVPGASYEQYF. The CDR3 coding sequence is TGCAGCGTTGAAGTTCCGGGGGCTTCCTACGAGCAGTACTTC.

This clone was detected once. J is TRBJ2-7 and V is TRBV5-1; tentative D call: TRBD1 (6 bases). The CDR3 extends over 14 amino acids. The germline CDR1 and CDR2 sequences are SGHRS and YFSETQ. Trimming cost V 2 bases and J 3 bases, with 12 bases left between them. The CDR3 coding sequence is TGCGCCAGCAGCTTTACAGGGAACTTCTACGAGCAGTACTTC. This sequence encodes CASSFTGNFYEQYF.

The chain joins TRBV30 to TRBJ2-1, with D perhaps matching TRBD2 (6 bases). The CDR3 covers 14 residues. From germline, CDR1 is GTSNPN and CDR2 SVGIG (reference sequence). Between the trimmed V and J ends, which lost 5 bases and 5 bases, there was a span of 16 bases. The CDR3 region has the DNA TGTGCCTGGGCGAAGGTCGGAGGGCACAATGAGCAGTTCTTC. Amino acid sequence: CAWAKVGGHNEQFF.

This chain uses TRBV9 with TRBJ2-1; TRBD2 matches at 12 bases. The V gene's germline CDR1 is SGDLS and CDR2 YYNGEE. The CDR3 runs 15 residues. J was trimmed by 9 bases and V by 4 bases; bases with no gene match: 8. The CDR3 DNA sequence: TGTGCCAGCAGCCCCGAAGGACTAGCGGGAATTGAGCAGTTCTTC. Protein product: CASSPEGLAGIEQFF. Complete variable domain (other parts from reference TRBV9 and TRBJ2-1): DSGVTQTPKHLITATGQRVTLRCSPRSGDLSVYWYQQSLDQGLQFLIQYYNGEERAKGNILERFSAQQFPDLHSELNLSSLELGDSALYFCASSPEGLAGIEQFFGPGTRLTVL.

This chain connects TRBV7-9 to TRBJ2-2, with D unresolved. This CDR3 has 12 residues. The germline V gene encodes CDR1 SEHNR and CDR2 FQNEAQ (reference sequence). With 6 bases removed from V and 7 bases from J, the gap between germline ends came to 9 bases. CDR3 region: CASRGEDGELFF. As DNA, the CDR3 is TGTGCCAGCAGGGGCGAGGACGGGGAGCTGTTTTTT.

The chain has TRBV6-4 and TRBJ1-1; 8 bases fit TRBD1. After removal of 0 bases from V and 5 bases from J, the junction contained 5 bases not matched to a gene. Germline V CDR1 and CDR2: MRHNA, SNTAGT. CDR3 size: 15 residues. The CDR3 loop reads CASSDSHRGFTEAFF. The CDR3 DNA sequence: TGTGCCAGCAGTGACTCGCACAGGGGGTTTACTGAAGCTTTCTTT.

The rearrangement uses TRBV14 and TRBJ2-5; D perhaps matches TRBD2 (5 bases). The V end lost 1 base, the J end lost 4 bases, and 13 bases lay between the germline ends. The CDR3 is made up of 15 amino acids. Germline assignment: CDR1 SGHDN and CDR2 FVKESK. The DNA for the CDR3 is TGTGCCAGCAGCCAAGGGAGGCGACGAGGAGAGACCCAGTACTTC. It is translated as CASSQGRRRGETQYF.

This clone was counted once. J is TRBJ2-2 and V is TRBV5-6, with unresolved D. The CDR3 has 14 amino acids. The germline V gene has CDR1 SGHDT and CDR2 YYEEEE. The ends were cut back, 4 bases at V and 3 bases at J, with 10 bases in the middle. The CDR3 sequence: CASSATLDTGELFF. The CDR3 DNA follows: TGTGCCAGCAGCGCGACCCTAGACACCGGGGAGCTGTTTTTT. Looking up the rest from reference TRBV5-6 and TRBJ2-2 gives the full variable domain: DAGVTQSPTHLIKTRGQQVTLRCSPKSGHDTVSWYQQALGQGPQFIFQYYEEEERQRGNFPDRFSGHQFPNYSSELNVNALLLGDSALYLCASSATLDTGELFFGEGSRLTVL.

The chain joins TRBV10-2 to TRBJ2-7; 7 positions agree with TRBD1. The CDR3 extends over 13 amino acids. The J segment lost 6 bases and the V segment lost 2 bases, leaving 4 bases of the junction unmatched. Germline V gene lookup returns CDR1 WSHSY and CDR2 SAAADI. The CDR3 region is CASSEGQVGEQYF. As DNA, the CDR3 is TGCGCCAGCAGTGAGGGACAGGTCGGCGAGCAGTACTTC.

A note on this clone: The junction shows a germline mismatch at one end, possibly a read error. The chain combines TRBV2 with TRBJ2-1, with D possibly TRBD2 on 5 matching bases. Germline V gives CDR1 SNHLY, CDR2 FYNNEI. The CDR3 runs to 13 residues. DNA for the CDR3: TGTGTCAGCCACGGACTTAGGGTCGATGAGCAGTTCTTC. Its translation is CVSHGLRVDEQFF.

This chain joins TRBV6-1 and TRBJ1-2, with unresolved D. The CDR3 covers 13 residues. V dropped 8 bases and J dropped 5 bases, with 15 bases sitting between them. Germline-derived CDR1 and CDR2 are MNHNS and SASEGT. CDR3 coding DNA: TGTGCCAGCGCCGAAGGGAGGAGATATGGCTACACCTTC. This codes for CASAEGRRYGYTF.

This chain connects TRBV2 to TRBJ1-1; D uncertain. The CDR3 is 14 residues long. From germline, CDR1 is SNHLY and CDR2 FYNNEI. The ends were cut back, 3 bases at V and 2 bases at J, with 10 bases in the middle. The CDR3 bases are TGTGCCAGCAGTGAGAAGGGAGAAAACACTGAAGCTTTCTTT. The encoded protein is CASSEKGENTEAFF.

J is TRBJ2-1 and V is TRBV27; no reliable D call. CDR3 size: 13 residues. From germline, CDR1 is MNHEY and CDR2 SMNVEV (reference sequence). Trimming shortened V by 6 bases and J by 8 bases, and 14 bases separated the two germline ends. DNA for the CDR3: TGTGCCAGCAGCCCGGGCCCGTGGGATGAGCAGTTCTTC. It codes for CASSPGPWDEQFF.

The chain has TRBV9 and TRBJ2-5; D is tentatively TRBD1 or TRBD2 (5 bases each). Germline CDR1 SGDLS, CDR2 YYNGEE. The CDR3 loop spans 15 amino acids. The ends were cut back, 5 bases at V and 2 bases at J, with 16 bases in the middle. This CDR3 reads CASSDWTGGQETQYF. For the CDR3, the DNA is TGTGCCAGCAGTGATTGGACTGGGGGACAAGAGACCCAGTACTTC.

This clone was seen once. The CDR3: CASSISTVSEAFF. In DNA, the CDR3 is TGTGCCAGTAGTATCAGTACGGTTTCTGAAGCTTTCTTT. The rearrangement links TRBV19 to TRBJ1-1; D not certain. V dropped 3 bases and J dropped 6 bases, with 11 bases sitting between them. CDR3 length: 13 amino acids. Germline CDR1 LNHDA, CDR2 SQIVND (reference sequence).

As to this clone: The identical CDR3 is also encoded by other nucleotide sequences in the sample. Here the CDR3 DNA reads TGCGCCAGCAGCTTACCTGGCACTGAAGCTTTCTTT. It codes for CASSLPGTEAFF. The chain recombines TRBV5-1 with TRBJ1-1; D is undetermined. This CDR3 contains 12 residues. CDR1 and CDR2 (germline): SGHRS, YFSETQ. Trimming pared 2 bases from V and 4 bases from J, leaving 6 bases between.

The CDR3 protein is CASSPQDLPFF. The CDR3 bases are TGTGCCAGCAGCCCCCAGGACTTACCGTTCTTC. The chain employs TRBV7-2 and TRBJ2-1, with D perhaps TRBD2 (5 bases). V lost 5 bases and J lost 15, with 14 bases in between. The CDR3 runs to 11 residues. CDR1 SGHTA and CDR2 FQGNSA come from the germline V gene.